This T cell receptor beta chain comes out of a study of T cell repertoires in cytomegalovirus infection. Whole-study context: The authors used CMV epitopes that were HLA-C-restricted (recently identified) and HLA-B-restricted (well studied). Indicated by public TCR beta signatures were CMV infection and matching HLA type. Study results and limitations: Summed public TCR beta family frequency identified CMV carriers bearing the relevant HLA. CMV-specific TCR beta clonotypes restricted by HLA-C were the ones dominating the ex vivo response.

Looked up from germline, CDR1 is SGHTA and CDR2 is FQGNSA. The CDR3 has 15 amino acids. With 5 bases clipped from V and 4 bases from J, the junction kept 6 bases outside the gene matches. TCRdb independently ran MiXCR on the reads; one entry per CDR3 protein. The sample has some 940,000 distinct CDR3 sequences; around 32% are singletons. This clonotype has a count of ten or more. Its antigen remains unidentified. The source of this sequence is a human donor in good health (CMV status not recorded). Some clones in this sample may be carry-over from other donors' samples. The chain employs TRBV7-2 and TRBJ1-1; 11 nucleotides align to TRBD1. The input for sequencing was cultured CD8+ T cells from PBMCs, taken from culture after CMV antigen stimulation. CDR3 sequence (DNA): TGTGCCAGCAGCCCCTCGGACAGGGGGCCCACTGAAGCTTTCTTT. Amino acids: CASSPSDRGPTEAFF.